The present T cell receptor (beta chain) was sequenced within a study of neurological immune-mediated disorders. General study results and limits: No CDR3 amino acid sequences recurred among expanded clones across subjects, suggesting private repertoires in all groups.

Germline V lookup: CDR1 MDHEN, CDR2 SYDVKM. The CDR3 is 15 amino acids. Trimming pared 2 bases from V and 5 bases from J, leaving 12 bases between. Noted time point: technical triplicate 2. The table lists this clonotype with many counts. Its antigen is unidentified. TCRdb re-derived calls from the 5' RACE reads in MiXCR, one entry per CDR3 protein. The table lists roughly 57,000 distinct CDR3 sequences, about 24% of them singletons. The receptor's source is a man aged 60 to 75 with HTLV-1-associated myelopathy (HAM/TSP). The J gene is TRBJ2-2, the V gene TRBV28; the D call may be TRBD1 or TRBD2 (5 bases each). Sequences were obtained from PBMCs. The CDR3 nucleotides are TGTGCCAGCAGTTTAAGGGGAGTTGCAACCGGGGAGCTGTTTTTT. It specifies CASSLRGVATGELFF.